This T cell receptor beta chain was sequenced during a study of blood T cell repertoires in COVID-19. Method: immunoSEQ multiplex PCR; TCRdb's copy keeps in-frame clones and lacks some. Here the sample spans about 210,000 clones, about 78% being singletons. Germline CDR1 reads LNHDA; CDR2 reads SQIVND (reference sequence). V was cut by 5 bases and J by 10 bases, with 14 bases left in between. This CDR3 is 12 amino acids long. This TCR came from a woman aged 70 to 79 with acute or convalescent COVID-19. The sample taken for sequencing was peripheral blood. The chain is built from TRBV19 and TRBJ1-2; tentative D call: TRBD1 (5 bases). CDR3: CASSSSPGNYTF. The CDR3 DNA sequence: TGTGCCAGTAGTTCCTCTCCAGGGAACTACACCTTC.